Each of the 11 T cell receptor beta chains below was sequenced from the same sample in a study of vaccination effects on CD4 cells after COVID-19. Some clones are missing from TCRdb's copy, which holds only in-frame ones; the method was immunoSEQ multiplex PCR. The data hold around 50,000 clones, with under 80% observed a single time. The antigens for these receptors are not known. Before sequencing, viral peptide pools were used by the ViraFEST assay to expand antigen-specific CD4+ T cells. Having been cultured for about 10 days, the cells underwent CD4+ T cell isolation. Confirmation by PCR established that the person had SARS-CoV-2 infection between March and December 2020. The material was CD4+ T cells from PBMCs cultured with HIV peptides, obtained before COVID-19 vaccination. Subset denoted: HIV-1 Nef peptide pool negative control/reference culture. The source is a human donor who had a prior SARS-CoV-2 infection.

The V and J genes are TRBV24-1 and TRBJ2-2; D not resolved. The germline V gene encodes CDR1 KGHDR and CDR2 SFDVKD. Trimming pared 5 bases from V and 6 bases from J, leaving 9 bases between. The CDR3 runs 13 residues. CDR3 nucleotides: TGTGCCACCAGTGGCCCCTCCCCCGGGGAGCTGTTTTTT. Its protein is CATSGPSPGELFF.

The CDR3 sequence: CASSPGTGTALHF. In DNA, the CDR3 is TGTGCCAGCTCACCCGGGACAGGGACAGCCCTCCACTTT. V usage is TRBV18 and J usage is TRBJ1-6; 9 nucleotides agree with TRBD1. The CDR3 is 13 residues long. The germline V gene has CDR1 KGHSH and CDR2 LQKENI. V was clipped by 3 bases and J by 14 bases; unmatched bases: 5.

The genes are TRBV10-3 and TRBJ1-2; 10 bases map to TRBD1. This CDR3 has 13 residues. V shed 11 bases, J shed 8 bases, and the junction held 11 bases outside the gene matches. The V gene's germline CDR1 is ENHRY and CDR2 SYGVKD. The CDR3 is CAASGQGTVGYTF. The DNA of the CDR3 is TGTGCCGCCTCGGGACAGGGGACGGTCGGCTACACCTTC.

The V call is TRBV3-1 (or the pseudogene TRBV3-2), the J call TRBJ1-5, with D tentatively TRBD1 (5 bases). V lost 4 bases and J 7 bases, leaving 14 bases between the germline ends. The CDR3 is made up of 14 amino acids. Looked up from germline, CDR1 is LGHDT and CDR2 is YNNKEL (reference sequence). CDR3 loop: CASSPRLGVQPQHF. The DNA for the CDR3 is TGTGCCAGCAGCCCAAGGTTGGGGGTGCAGCCCCAGCATTTT.

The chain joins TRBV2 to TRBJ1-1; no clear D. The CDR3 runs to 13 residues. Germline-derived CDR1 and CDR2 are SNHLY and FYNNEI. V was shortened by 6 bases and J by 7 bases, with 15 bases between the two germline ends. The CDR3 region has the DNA TGTGCCAGCAGATACGCCTCGGGGTATGAAGCTTTCTTT. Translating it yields CASRYASGYEAFF.

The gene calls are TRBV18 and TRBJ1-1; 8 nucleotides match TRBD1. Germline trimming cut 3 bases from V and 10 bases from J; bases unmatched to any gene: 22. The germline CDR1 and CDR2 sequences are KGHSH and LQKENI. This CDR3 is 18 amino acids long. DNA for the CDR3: TGTGCCAGCTCACCGCGTCTCAGGGGGCCCAGCGAGGTTGCCCCAGCTTTCTTT. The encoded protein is CASSPRLRGPSEVAPAFF.

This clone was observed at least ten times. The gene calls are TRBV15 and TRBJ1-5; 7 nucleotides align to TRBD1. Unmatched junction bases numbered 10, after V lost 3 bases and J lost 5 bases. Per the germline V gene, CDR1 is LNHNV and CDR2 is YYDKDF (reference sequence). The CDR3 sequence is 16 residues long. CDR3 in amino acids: CATSRPQTGRYQPQHF. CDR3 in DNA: TGTGCCACCAGCAGGCCACAGACAGGGCGTTATCAGCCCCAGCATTTT.

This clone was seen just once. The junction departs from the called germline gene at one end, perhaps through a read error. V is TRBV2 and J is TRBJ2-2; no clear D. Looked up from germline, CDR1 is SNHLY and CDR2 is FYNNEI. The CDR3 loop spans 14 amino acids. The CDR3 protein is CASSEDANTGELFF. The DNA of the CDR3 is TGTGCCAGCAGCGAAGACGCAAACACCGGGGAGCTGTTTTTT.

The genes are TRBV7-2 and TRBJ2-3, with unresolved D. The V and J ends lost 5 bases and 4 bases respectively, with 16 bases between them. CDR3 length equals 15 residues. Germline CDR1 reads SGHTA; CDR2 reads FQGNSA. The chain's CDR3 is CASSPLRSRADTQYF. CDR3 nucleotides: TGTGCCAGCAGCCCCCTCAGGTCCCGGGCAGATACGCAGTATTTT. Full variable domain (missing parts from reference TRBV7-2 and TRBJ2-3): GAGVSQSPSNKVTEKGKDVELRCDPISGHTALYWYRQSLGQGLEFLIYFQGNSAPDKSGLPSDRFSAERTGGSVSTLTIQRTQQEDSAVYLCASSPLRSRADTQYFGPGTRLTVL.

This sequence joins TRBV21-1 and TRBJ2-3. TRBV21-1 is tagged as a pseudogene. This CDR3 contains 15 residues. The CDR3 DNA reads TGTGCCAGCAGCAACGTGCAGGGGGGGACAGATACGCAGTATTTT. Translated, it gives CASSNVQGGTDTQYF.

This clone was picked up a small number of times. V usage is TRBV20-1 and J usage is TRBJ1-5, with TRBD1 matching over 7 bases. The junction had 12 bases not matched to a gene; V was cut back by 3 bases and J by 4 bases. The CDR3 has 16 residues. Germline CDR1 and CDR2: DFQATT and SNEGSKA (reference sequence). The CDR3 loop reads CSASRGGAFNNQPQHF. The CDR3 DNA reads TGCAGTGCTAGTAGAGGGGGCGCTTTCAATAATCAGCCCCAGCATTTT.